These T cell receptor beta chains were read from a single sample in a study of T-cell reconstitution after alpha-beta-depleted transplantation in children. From the PCR reads, TCRdb called clonotypes with MiXCR, one entry per CDR3 protein. The sample lists 65,000 to 85,000 distinct CDR3 sequences, approximately 10% occurring once. Sample: PBMCs, taken before TCRalphabeta/CD19-depleted stem cell transplant. The receptors derive from a boy younger than 18 with acute myeloid leukemia, due to receive a stem cell transplant. The CDR3 runs from the conserved cysteine through the conserved F or W. Each record gives: clone size, D gene, V gene, J gene, CDR3 protein, CDR3 DNA. D genes are given only for firm matches. Clone size, where shown, is once, few, many, or a class for clones that have expanded.

>NA|NA|TRBV5-5|TRBJ2-5
CASSLGAIHQETQYF
TGTGCCAGCAGCTTGGGGGCGATCCATCAAGAGACCCAGTACTTC
>many|NA|TRBV6-5|TRBJ2-7
CASSYSAERSYEQYF
TGTGCCAGCAGTTACTCAGCGGAGCGCTCCTACGAGCAGTACTTC
>many|TRBD1|TRBV5-5|TRBJ1-2
CASSLDRGWGYTF
TGTGCCAGCAGCTTGGACAGGGGCTGGGGCTACACCTTC
>NA|NA|TRBV18|TRBJ1-1
CASSPSGQNTEAFF
TGTGCCAGCTCACCCTCGGGACAGAACACTGAAGCTTTCTTT
>many|TRBD1|TRBV7-9|TRBJ2-1
CASTRDRGRDNEQFF
TGTGCCAGCACCAGAGACAGGGGGCGAGACAATGAGCAGTTCTTC
>many|NA|TRBV27|TRBJ2-5
CASSPRLLVRGETQYF
TGTGCCAGCAGTCCCAGGCTACTAGTACGCGGCGAGACCCAGTACTTC
>many|NA|TRBV5-1|TRBJ2-2
CASSRGGTGELFF
TGCGCCAGCAGCAGGGGAGGCACCGGGGAGCTGTTTTTT
>few|NA|TRBV20-1|TRBJ2-4
CSAPTLAKNIQYF
TGCAGTGCTCCAACTCTAGCCAAAAACATTCAGTACTTC
>few|NA|TRBV12-3/TRBV12-4|TRBJ1-1
CASWGGGSGRSKAFF
TGTGCCAGTTGGGGGGGAGGGTCGGGGAGGTCGAAAGCTTTCTTT
>many|NA|TRBV20-1|TRBJ2-1
CSAAAYNEQFF
TGCAGTGCCGCCGCCTACAATGAGCAGTTCTTC
>many|TRBD2|TRBV9|TRBJ2-1
CASSATSGASYNEQFF
TGTGCCAGCAGCGCAACTAGCGGGGCCTCCTACAATGAGCAGTTCTTC
>many|TRBD1|TRBV18|TRBJ1-1
CASTRLDRATEAFF
TGTGCCAGCACGCGATTGGACAGGGCGACTGAAGCTTTCTTT